Following are 20 T cell receptor beta chains from one sample sequenced in a study of blood T cell repertoires in COVID-19. Sequencing was performed with immunoSEQ multiplex PCR; in TCRdb, only in-frame clones are kept and a portion is missing. The sample comprises roughly 300,000 clones, approximately 89% of which are singletons, and 7.8% rests with the top ten. Sequencing used peripheral blood. The receptor source for this set is a woman aged 45-59 years who had recovered from COVID-19.

This clone appeared once. This chain links TRBV19 with TRBJ1-1; TRBD1 matches at 7 bases. The CDR3 is 13 residues long. The germline gives CDR1 LNHDA, CDR2 SQIVND (reference sequence). V was pared by 4 bases and J by 8 bases, with 7 bases of the junction left unmatched. CDR3 sequence: CASSKDRWGEAFF. The CDR3 DNA reads as TGTGCCAGTAGTAAGGACAGGTGGGGCGAAGCTTTCTTT.

The V call is TRBV7-2, the J call TRBJ2-7; no firm D call. Germline V CDR1 and CDR2: SGHTA, FQGNSA. The CDR3 totals 14 residues. The V end was cut by 4 bases, the J end by 6 bases, with 16 bases between. The CDR3, as DNA: TGTGCCAGCAGCTCTCCGGGTCGCTCGGGCGAGCAGTACTTC. Its protein product is CASSSPGRSGEQYF.

This clone has a count of ten or more. The J gene is TRBJ1-5, the V gene TRBV5-8; D remains unclear. The ends were cut back, 2 bases at V and 5 bases at J, with 17 bases in the middle. This CDR3 has 16 amino acids. CDR1 is SGHTS, CDR2 YDEGEE, per germline. CDR3 amino acids: CASSFGEDHYYQPQHF. In DNA form, the CDR3 reads TGTGCCAGCAGCTTTGGAGAAGACCACTATTATCAGCCCCAGCATTTT. Variable domain in full (rest from reference TRBV5-8 and TRBJ1-5): EAGVTQSPTHLIKTRGQQATLRCSPISGHTSVYWYQQALGLGLQFLLWYDEGEERNRGNFPPRFSGRQFPNYSSELNVNALELEDSALYLCASSFGEDHYYQPQHFGDGTRLSIL.

As concerns this clone: One junction end does not reproduce the germline sequence, and a read error may be involved. The rearrangement joins TRBV7-7 to TRBJ2-1, with 15 bases matching TRBD2. CDR1 is SSHAT, CDR2 FNYEAQ, per germline (reference sequence). The CDR3 runs to 19 residues. The DNA of the CDR3 is TGTGCTAGCAGTCCAGCCCCCGGGACTAGCGGGGGGAACTACAATGAGCAGTTCTTC. Translation gives CASSPAPGTSGGNYNEQFF.

With regard to this clone: Germline is not matched at one junction end, which may reflect a read error. This rearrangement joins TRBV11-2 to TRBJ1-1; the match to TRBD1 covers 8 bases. The germline V gene has CDR1 SGHAT and CDR2 FQNNGV. This CDR3 has 12 amino acids. The CDR3, as DNA: TGTGCCAGCAGCTTAGATCAGGGGGCTTCGGTTTTT. Amino acid sequence: CASSLDQGASVF.

In nucleotides, the CDR3 is TGTGCCAGCAGCTTGGGTGACGGGGGGACAGATACGCAGTATTTT. This encodes CASSLGDGGTDTQYF. The chain joins TRBV7-9 to TRBJ2-3, with 7 bases that match TRBD2. Losses at the gene ends were 3 bases for V and 3 bases for J; bases not matched to a gene: 6. Germline V gene sequence: CDR1 SEHNR, CDR2 FQNEAQ (reference sequence). The CDR3 consists of 15 residues.

This chain connects TRBV7-8 to TRBJ2-5; 11 nucleotides line up with TRBD2. This CDR3 spans 17 amino acids. With V trimmed by 1 base and J by 2 bases, 6 bases remained unmatched. Germline lookup yields CDR1 SGHVS and CDR2 FQNEAQ. CDR3 DNA sequence: TGTGCCAGCAGCTTAGAAGGGAGACTAGCGGGGCAAGAGACCCAGTACTTC. This codes for CASSLEGRLAGQETQYF. Drawing the rest from reference TRBV7-8 and TRBJ2-5, the complete variable domain is GAGVSQSPRYKVAKRGQDVALRCDPISGHVSLFWYQQALGQGPEFLTYFQNEAQLDKSGLPSDRFFAERPEGSVSTLKIQRTQQEDSAVYLCASSLEGRLAGQETQYFGPGTRLLVL.

The chain employs TRBV9 and TRBJ1-2; 11 nucleotides align to TRBD1. The CDR3 runs 14 residues. From germline, CDR1 is SGDLS and CDR2 YYNGEE. V was clipped by 0 bases and J by 6 bases; unmatched bases: 1. The CDR3 DNA reads as TGTGCCAGCAGCGTAGCGGACAGGGGGCATGGCTACACCTTC. Its translation: CASSVADRGHGYTF.

The chain couples TRBV28 to TRBJ2-3; 13 bases fit TRBD2. Per germline, CDR1 MDHEN and CDR2 SYDVKM. The CDR3 loop spans 14 amino acids. V dropped 10 bases and J dropped 6; count of bases not matched to a gene: 7. The CDR3 region has the DNA TGTGCCACCAGGACTAGCGGGGGAGGCGATACGCAGTATTTT. Translation: CATRTSGGGDTQYF.

This chain uses TRBV5-6 with TRBJ2-1; weak D call: TRBD2 (6 bases). Looked up from germline, CDR1 is SGHDT and CDR2 is YYEEEE. Trimming took off 4 bases at V and 15 bases at J, with 20 bases between the two ends. This CDR3 spans 13 amino acids. The DNA for the CDR3 is TGTGCCAGCAGCGGCGTGCGGCGGGGCCTGCTGTTCTTC. As protein: CASSGVRRGLLFF.

The chain joins TRBV27 to TRBJ1-2, with 8 positions matching TRBD1. The CDR3 is 13 residues long. CDR1 MNHEY and CDR2 SMNVEV come from the germline V gene (reference sequence). The ends lost 6 bases at V and 4 bases at J; junction bases unmatched: 4. The CDR3 here is CASSRTGGYGYTF. Here the CDR3 DNA reads TGTGCCAGCAGCCGCACAGGGGGCTATGGCTACACCTTC.

This chain connects TRBV28 to TRBJ2-7, with 8 positions matching TRBD1. CDR3 length: 11 residues. V lost 6 bases and J lost 6; bases outside the gene matches: 1. Germline V gene lookup returns CDR1 MDHEN and CDR2 SYDVKM. This chain's CDR3 is CASSRGREQYF. CDR3 DNA sequence: TGTGCCAGCAGCAGGGGGCGCGAGCAGTACTTC.

The V call is TRBV28, the J call TRBJ2-3; 7 bases are a match to TRBD2. Trimming removed 4 bases from V and 3 bases from J; junction bases left unmatched: 7. This CDR3 contains 15 residues. Germline-derived CDR1 and CDR2 are MDHEN and SYDVKM. The CDR3 sequence: CASSSPGGRTDTQYF. CDR3 in DNA: TGTGCCAGCAGTTCCCCCGGGGGGAGGACAGATACGCAGTATTTT.

The rearrangement joins TRBV7-2 to TRBJ2-1; 10 bases fit TRBD2. CDR1 and CDR2 from the germline V gene are SGHTA and FQGNSA. With V trimmed by 5 bases and J by 7 bases, 8 bases remained unmatched. The CDR3 covers 15 residues. The CDR3 DNA sequence: TGTGCCAGCAGCCCCCAGCGGGGGGGCCCTAATGAGCAGTTCTTC. This translates into CASSPQRGGPNEQFF.

This chain uses TRBV13 with TRBJ2-3; tentative D call: TRBD2 (6 bases). The CDR3 has 14 amino acids. CDR1 and CDR2 from the germline V gene are PRHDT and FYEKMQ (reference sequence). Trimming pared 5 bases from V and 5 bases from J, leaving 14 bases between. The CDR3 coding sequence is TGTGCCAGCAGCGTCCGACTAGTGGTAGATACGCAGTATTTT. Protein sequence: CASSVRLVVDTQYF.

The rearrangement links TRBV19 to TRBJ1-5; possibly TRBD1 for D (6 bases). V was pared by 7 bases and J by 5 bases, with 15 bases between. CDR3 length equals 14 residues. Germline loops: CDR1 LNHDA, CDR2 SQIVND (reference sequence). The chain's CDR3 is CASNAGGRHQPQHF. The DNA for the CDR3 is TGTGCCAGTAATGCGGGGGGCCGCCATCAGCCCCAGCATTTT.

This clone was seen repeatedly, ten times or more. CDR3 coding DNA: TGCGCCAGCAGCTTGTCCCCCTCCACGGGACAAGAGACCCAGTACTTC. It yields the protein CASSLSPSTGQETQYF. This chain joins TRBV5-1 and TRBJ2-5, with D possibly TRBD2 on 5 matching bases. V lost 1 base and J 2 bases, leaving 15 bases between the germline ends. CDR3 length equals 16 residues. Looked up from germline, CDR1 is SGHRS and CDR2 is YFSETQ.

The chain joins TRBV10-3 to TRBJ2-7; 9 nucleotides agree with TRBD1. Germline values: CDR1 ENHRY, CDR2 SYGVKD. V lost 5 bases to trimming and J lost 5 bases; unmatched junction nucleotides: 7. This CDR3 region has 14 residues. This CDR3 is CAISKGQGGNEQYF. In nucleotides, the CDR3 is TGTGCCATCAGTAAGGGACAGGGTGGGAACGAGCAGTACTTC.

The chain employs TRBV5-1 and TRBJ2-5, with 12 positions matching TRBD2. From germline, CDR1 is SGHRS and CDR2 YFSETQ. The CDR3 runs 16 residues. Trimming cost V 5 bases and J 5 bases; bases outside gene matches: 10. CDR3 sequence: CASRPNPSGRGETQYF. CDR3 sequence (DNA): TGCGCCAGCAGGCCTAACCCTAGCGGGAGGGGGGAGACCCAGTACTTC.

This chain uses TRBV3-1 (or the pseudogene TRBV3-2) with TRBJ1-1; 7 nucleotides agree with TRBD1. V lost 4 bases to trimming and J lost 4 bases; unmatched junction nucleotides: 3. Looked up from germline, CDR1 is LGHDT and CDR2 is YNNKEL (reference sequence). CDR3 length equals 13 residues. The CDR3 spells CASSPDRVTEAFF. The CDR3 nucleotides read TGTGCCAGCAGCCCCGACAGGGTCACTGAAGCTTTCTTT.